This entry lists 30 T cell receptor beta chains sequenced from one sample in a study of a mutant IDH1 vaccine in newly diagnosed glioma. Profiling relied on immunoSEQ multiplex PCR, and the TCRdb table lists in-frame clones only, not all of them. The table shows about 59,000 clones, with roughly four fifths occurring only once. Time point: week 47, end of study. Doses comprised 300 ug of mutant IDH1 20-mer peptide each, plus topical imiquimod. No antigen has been assigned to these receptors. Sequenced here: PBMCs, sampled from a glioma patient whose treatment included an IDH1 peptide vaccine. The receptors originated from a young man with glioma.

The rearrangement uses TRBV15 and TRBJ2-1; D remains unclear. The CDR3 covers 13 residues. Germline V CDR1 and CDR2: LNHNV, YYDKDF (reference sequence). The V end was cut by 0 bases, the J end by 9 bases, with 9 bases between. For the CDR3, the DNA is TGTGCCACCAGCAGAGATTTCCGTCCTGAGCAGTTCTTC. Translating gives CATSRDFRPEQFF.

The chain is built from TRBV13 and TRBJ1-3; the match to TRBD1 covers 8 bases. V was pared by 3 bases and J by 0 bases, with 4 bases of the junction left unmatched. Germline V CDR1 and CDR2: PRHDT, FYEKMQ (reference sequence). There are 16 residues in the CDR3. CDR3 amino acids: CASSFGQGASGNTIYF. CDR3 DNA sequence: TGTGCCAGCAGCTTTGGACAGGGCGCCTCTGGAAACACCATATATTTT.

This clone was found a few times. The gene calls are TRBV5-5 and TRBJ1-1; D remains unclear. CDR1 is SGHKS and CDR2 is YYEKEE in the germline V gene (reference sequence). V was pared by 0 bases and J by 0 bases, with 3 bases between. This CDR3 spans 13 amino acids. This CDR3 reads CASSLGLNTEAFF. The DNA of the CDR3 is TGTGCCAGCAGCTTGGGCCTGAACACTGAAGCTTTCTTT.

In this sample, this clone turned up a few times. The chain couples TRBV6-5 to TRBJ2-7; perhaps TRBD1 as D (5 bases). CDR3 size: 16 residues. Germline CDR1 MNHEY, CDR2 SVGAGI. Trimming stripped 0 bases from V and 0 bases from J, with 12 bases between. The CDR3 reads CASSYSTARSSYEQYF. In nucleotides, the CDR3 is TGTGCCAGCAGTTACTCGACAGCGAGGAGCTCCTACGAGCAGTACTTC.

There are a few counts of this clone. The V and J genes are TRBV19 and TRBJ1-2; no reliable D call. V was trimmed by 4 bases and J by 3 bases, leaving 9 bases between them. CDR1 is LNHDA and CDR2 is SQIVND in the germline V gene (reference sequence). The CDR3 loop spans 13 amino acids. As DNA, the CDR3 is TGTGCCAGTAGTACCCGACTCGACTATGGCTACACCTTC. It translates to CASSTRLDYGYTF.

This chain joins TRBV5-3 and TRBJ2-5, with D hard to call. TRBV5-3 is an ORF, with its function uncertain. The germline V and J ends were trimmed by 3 bases and 3 bases, with 9 bases remaining between them. The CDR3 length is 13 residues. CDR3 protein: CARSSPRKETQYF. The CDR3 nucleotides are TGTGCCAGAAGCTCCCCCAGAAAAGAGACCCAGTACTTC.

The chain uses TRBV7-9 and TRBJ1-4; TRBD1 agrees at 8 bases. The CDR3 spans 14 residues. Trimming removed 4 bases from V and 7 bases from J; junction bases left unmatched: 5. CDR1 SEHNR and CDR2 FQNEAQ come from the germline V gene (reference sequence). Here the CDR3 reads CASSYRDRTEKLFF. The CDR3 DNA is TGTGCCAGCAGCTACCGGGACAGGACTGAAAAACTGTTTTTT.

In DNA form, the CDR3 reads TGTGCCAGCAGAGGACAGGTCTACGAGCAGTACTTC. Its protein product is CASRGQVYEQYF. The chain combines TRBV27 with TRBJ2-7, with 7 bases matching TRBD1. The germline gives CDR1 MNHEY, CDR2 SMNVEV (reference sequence). The V gene end was trimmed by 6 bases and the J gene end by 3 bases; junction bases not matched to a gene: 2. The CDR3 runs to 12 residues.

The chain is built from TRBV27 and TRBJ2-3; the D gene is possibly TRBD1 (7 bases). Germline values: CDR1 MNHEY, CDR2 SMNVEV (reference sequence). The CDR3 covers 16 residues. V shed 2 bases and J shed 0 bases, with 12 bases lying between them. DNA for the CDR3: TGTGCCAGCAGTTTAACGGCAGGGGGGAGCACAGATACGCAGTATTTT. Translated, it gives CASSLTAGGSTDTQYF.

The CDR3 nucleotides are TGCGCCAGCAGCCAAGAGCGAGGGGGCCCTCCCTACGAGCAGTACTTC. It codes for CASSQERGGPPYEQYF. V is TRBV4-1 and J is TRBJ2-7, with 7 bases matching TRBD1. Trimming at V came to 0 bases and at J to 2 bases, leaving 7 bases not matched to a gene. Germline CDR1 MGHRA, CDR2 YSYEKL. This CDR3 region has 16 residues.

The CDR3 DNA is TGTGCCAGCAGCTTGCAGGGGAACACTGAAGCTTTCTTT. Translated, it gives CASSLQGNTEAFF. The gene calls are TRBV7-2 and TRBJ1-1, with D possibly being TRBD1 (5 bases). The germline CDR1 and CDR2 sequences are SGHTA and FQGNSA. The CDR3 runs to 13 residues. V was shortened by 3 bases and J by 1 base, with 6 bases between the two germline ends.

The chain joins TRBV19 to TRBJ2-1; D ambiguous. Deletions cut 0 bases from V and 8 bases from J, with 20 bases between. There are 17 residues in the CDR3. Looked up from germline, CDR1 is LNHDA and CDR2 is SQIVND (reference sequence). The chain's CDR3 is CASSIDGWHLGKDEQFF. As DNA, the CDR3 is TGTGCCAGTAGTATAGATGGTTGGCATTTAGGCAAGGATGAGCAGTTCTTC.

The chain employs TRBV12-5 and TRBJ1-3; tentative D call: TRBD1 (5 bases). Between the trimmed V and J ends, which lost 6 bases and 7 bases, there was a span of 16 bases. Germline V gene sequence: CDR1 LGHNT, CDR2 FRNRAP. The CDR3 sequence is 14 residues long. CDR3 DNA: TGTGCTAGTGGAGATGGGACGCTGCGGAACACCATATATTTT. Amino acids: CASGDGTLRNTIYF. Combining the CDR3 with reference TRBV12-5 and TRBJ1-3 gives the whole variable domain DARVTQTPRHKVTEMGQEVTMRCQPILGHNTVFWYRQTMMQGLELLAYFRNRAPLDDSGMPKDRFSAEMPDATLATLKIQPSEPRDSAVYFCASGDGTLRNTIYFGEGSWLTVV.

V is TRBV4-1 and J is TRBJ2-7; 8 nucleotides align to TRBD1. CDR1 and CDR2 (germline): MGHRA, YSYEKL. CDR3 length: 15 amino acids. V shed 4 bases and J 4 bases; nucleotides not matched to a gene: 9. CDR3 protein: CASSRVGDRSYEQYF. Here the CDR3 DNA reads TGCGCCAGCAGCCGAGTCGGGGACAGGAGTTACGAGCAGTACTTC.

The rearrangement links TRBV2 to TRBJ2-1, with D perhaps matching TRBD1 or TRBD2 (5 bases each). Trimming stripped 5 bases from V and 4 bases from J, with 9 bases between. Germline CDR1 and CDR2: SNHLY and FYNNEI. The CDR3 spans 13 residues. The CDR3 here is CASSLWGYNEQFF. In DNA form, the CDR3 reads TGTGCCAGCAGTTTATGGGGGTACAATGAGCAGTTCTTC.

In its sample, this clone was seen a few times. In nucleotides, the CDR3 is TGTGCCATCAGTGAGAGGGGGGCTGTAACTGAAGCTTTCTTT. Its translation is CAISERGAVTEAFF. The J gene is TRBJ1-1, the V gene TRBV10-3, with D possibly being TRBD1 (6 bases). The V and J ends lost 2 bases and 5 bases respectively, with 12 bases between them. There are 14 residues in the CDR3. Germline CDR1 ENHRY, CDR2 SYGVKD.

This chain links TRBV4-1 with TRBJ2-3, with 13 bases fitting TRBD2. Germline assignment: CDR1 MGHRA and CDR2 YSYEKL. The J segment lost 2 bases and the V segment lost 4 bases, leaving 9 bases of the junction unmatched. The CDR3 covers 18 residues. The CDR3: CASSPRTSGSLFTDTQYF. The DNA of the CDR3 is TGCGCCAGCAGCCCACGGACTAGCGGGAGCCTATTCACAGATACGCAGTATTTT.

The chain carries TRBV18 and TRBJ1-2, with D perhaps TRBD1 (5 bases). Germline V gives CDR1 KGHSH, CDR2 LQKENI. This CDR3 is 15 amino acids long. Trimming removed 3 bases at V and 6 bases at J, with 17 bases between. In nucleotides, the CDR3 is TGTGCCAGCTCACCGGGAAGGGGCGCTTCTCATGGCTACACCTTC. It encodes CASSPGRGASHGYTF.

The chain is built from TRBV28 and TRBJ2-3; 10 nucleotides agree with TRBD1. In germline, CDR1 is MDHEN, CDR2 SYDVKM. The CDR3 runs 16 residues. The ends lost 5 bases at V and 5 bases at J; junction bases unmatched: 10. CDR3 nucleotide sequence: TGTGCCAGCAGTCCCTCGACAGGGGGCTATGAAGATACGCAGTATTTT. Its translation: CASSPSTGGYEDTQYF. Full variable domain (outside the CDR3, taken from reference TRBV28 and TRBJ2-3): DVKVTQSSRYLVKRTGEKVFLECVQDMDHENMFWYRQDPGLGLRLIYFSYDVKMKEKGDIPEGYSVSREKKERFSLILESASTNQTSMYLCASSPSTGGYEDTQYFGPGTRLTVL.

This clone was detected only once. This chain joins TRBV19 and TRBJ2-7, with D unresolved. The CDR3 has 13 residues. Between the trimmed V and J ends, which lost 5 bases and 4 bases, there was a span of 12 bases. The germline gives CDR1 LNHDA, CDR2 SQIVND (reference sequence). CDR3 sequence: CASSPTVGYEQYF. The DNA of the CDR3 is TGTGCCAGTAGTCCCACAGTCGGGTACGAGCAGTACTTC. The full variable domain, completed using reference TRBV19 and TRBJ2-7, is DGGITQSPKYLFRKEGQNVTLSCEQNLNHDAMYWYRQDPGQGLRLIYYSQIVNDFQKGDIAEGYSVSREKKESFPLTVTSAQKNPTAFYLCASSPTVGYEQYFGPGTRLTVT.

V gene TRBV28 combines with J gene TRBJ1-3, with a weak D call TRBD1 (5 bases). Trimming took 5 bases from V and 2 from J, leaving 13 bases between them. The V gene's germline CDR1 is MDHEN and CDR2 SYDVKM. CDR3 length: 15 residues. CDR3 nucleotide sequence: TGTGCCAGCAGTGCAATCGGGACTACTGGAAACACCATATATTTT. Translated: CASSAIGTTGNTIYF.

The V gene is TRBV6-5, the J gene TRBJ1-2; D is undetermined. V lost 6 bases to trimming and J lost 2 bases, with 13 bases between them. The CDR3 runs 14 residues. Germline CDR1 reads MNHEY; CDR2 reads SVGAGI. The CDR3 reads CASSSRPANYGYTF. The CDR3 DNA follows: TGTGCCAGCAGCTCTCGGCCAGCAAACTATGGCTACACCTTC.

This clone was recorded once. The chain uses TRBV2 and TRBJ2-5, with D unresolved. V was shortened by 3 bases and J by 5 bases, with 10 bases between the two germline ends. The CDR3 is 13 amino acids. Germline CDR1 reads SNHLY; CDR2 reads FYNNEI. This CDR3 reads CASSEGSWETQYF. The DNA for the CDR3 is TGTGCCAGCAGTGAGGGTTCCTGGGAGACCCAGTACTTC.

The rearrangement uses TRBV2 and TRBJ1-4, with D maybe TRBD1 (6 bases). This CDR3 spans 15 amino acids. Germline loops: CDR1 SNHLY, CDR2 FYNNEI. The V gene lost 6 bases and the J gene lost 0 bases, with 11 bases spanning the gap. The CDR3: CASRHRVTTNEKLFF. Here the CDR3 DNA reads TGTGCCAGCAGACACAGGGTAACAACTAATGAAAAACTGTTTTTT.

The rearrangement joins TRBV5-6 to TRBJ2-1, with a weak D call TRBD1 (6 bases). CDR3 length: 13 amino acids. V was clipped by 5 bases and J by 4 bases, with 10 bases between them. The germline gives CDR1 SGHDT, CDR2 YYEEEE. The CDR3 DNA sequence: TGTGCCAGCAGACAGGGTGGGTACAATGAGCAGTTCTTC. Protein product: CASRQGGYNEQFF.

The chain has TRBV27 and TRBJ2-4; D unresolved. The CDR3 has 16 residues. Germline V lookup: CDR1 MNHEY, CDR2 SMNVEV (reference sequence). Trimming cost V 3 bases and J 0 bases, with 12 bases left between them. The CDR3 coding sequence is TGTGCCAGCAGTTTCCAAATCGTAACAGCCAAAAACATTCAGTACTTC. Its translation is CASSFQIVTAKNIQYF.

The table lists this clone with a count of one. This chain connects TRBV27 to TRBJ2-5; 7 bases line up with TRBD2. Unmatched junction bases numbered 7, after V lost 6 bases and J lost 3 bases. The CDR3 consists of 14 residues. The V gene's germline CDR1 is MNHEY and CDR2 SMNVEV (reference sequence). In nucleotides, the CDR3 is TGTGCCAGCAGGCATCTGGGGGGGGAAGAGACCCAGTACTTC. This encodes CASRHLGGEETQYF.

This clone came up once. The chain has TRBV4-1 and TRBJ1-2; no clear D. CDR3 size: 13 residues. Germline V gene sequence: CDR1 MGHRA, CDR2 YSYEKL. V was clipped by 0 bases and J by 7 bases, with 9 bases between them. The CDR3 DNA reads as TGCGCCAGCAGCCAAGATAGGCAGCTTGGCTACACCTTC. Its translation is CASSQDRQLGYTF.

The rearrangement links TRBV15 to TRBJ1-1; D is possibly TRBD1 (5 bases). The CDR3 extends over 13 amino acids. Trimming cost V 10 bases and J 3 bases, with 15 bases left between them. Germline assignment: CDR1 LNHNV and CDR2 YYDKDF (reference sequence). This CDR3 is CARRGVEDTEAFF. The CDR3 nucleotides are TGTGCCAGGCGGGGGGTCGAGGACACTGAAGCTTTCTTT.

V and J are TRBV11-2 and TRBJ1-1, with D uncertain. V shed 5 bases and J shed 0 bases, with 7 bases lying between them. Per the germline V gene, CDR1 is SGHAT and CDR2 is FQNNGV. The CDR3 spans 13 residues. The CDR3 DNA sequence: TGTGCCAGCAGCCGAGACATGAACACTGAAGCTTTCTTT. Its translation: CASSRDMNTEAFF.